This T cell receptor beta chain was sequenced during a study of long-term antiretroviral therapy in people with HIV. Study outcomes and limitations: Clonal populations expanded prior to ART predominated within the repertoire at all time points.

The CDR3 contains 16 residues. J gave up 7 bases and V 3 bases, and 10 bases lay outside the gene matches. Germline CDR1 SGDLS, CDR2 YYNGEE. In the case of this clone: Its antigen is unidentified.

A v3.0 immunoSEQ assay was performed at survey level. Measured with immunoSEQ multiplex PCR; TCRdb has only the in-frame clones, and not every one. In the table there are 25,000 to 35,000 clones, approximately 86% of which are singletons. Material: unsorted PBMCs, obtained roughly 5 years before starting antiretroviral therapy. The J gene is TRBJ1-6, the V gene TRBV9; TRBD1 matches 7 bases. The sequence derives from a man aged 50-59 years with HIV. CDR3 loop: CASSDQTGLGNSPLHF. DNA of the CDR3: TGTGCCAGCAGCGACCAGACAGGGCTCGGAAATTCACCCCTCCACTTT.